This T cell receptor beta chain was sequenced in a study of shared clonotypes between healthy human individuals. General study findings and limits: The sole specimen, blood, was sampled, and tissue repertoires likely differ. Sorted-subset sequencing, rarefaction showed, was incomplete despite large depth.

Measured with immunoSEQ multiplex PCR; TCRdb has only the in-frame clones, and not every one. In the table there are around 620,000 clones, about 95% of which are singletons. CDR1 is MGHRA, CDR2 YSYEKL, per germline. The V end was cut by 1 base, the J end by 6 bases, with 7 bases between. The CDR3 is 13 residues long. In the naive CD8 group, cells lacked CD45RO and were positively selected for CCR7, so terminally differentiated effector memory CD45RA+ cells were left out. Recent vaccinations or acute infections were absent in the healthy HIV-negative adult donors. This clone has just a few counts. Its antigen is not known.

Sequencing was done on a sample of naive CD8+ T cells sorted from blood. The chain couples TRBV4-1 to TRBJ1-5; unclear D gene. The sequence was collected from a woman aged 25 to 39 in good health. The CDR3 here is CASSQGVSQPQHF. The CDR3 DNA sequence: TGCGCCAGCAGCCAAGGGGTAAGTCAGCCCCAGCATTTT.